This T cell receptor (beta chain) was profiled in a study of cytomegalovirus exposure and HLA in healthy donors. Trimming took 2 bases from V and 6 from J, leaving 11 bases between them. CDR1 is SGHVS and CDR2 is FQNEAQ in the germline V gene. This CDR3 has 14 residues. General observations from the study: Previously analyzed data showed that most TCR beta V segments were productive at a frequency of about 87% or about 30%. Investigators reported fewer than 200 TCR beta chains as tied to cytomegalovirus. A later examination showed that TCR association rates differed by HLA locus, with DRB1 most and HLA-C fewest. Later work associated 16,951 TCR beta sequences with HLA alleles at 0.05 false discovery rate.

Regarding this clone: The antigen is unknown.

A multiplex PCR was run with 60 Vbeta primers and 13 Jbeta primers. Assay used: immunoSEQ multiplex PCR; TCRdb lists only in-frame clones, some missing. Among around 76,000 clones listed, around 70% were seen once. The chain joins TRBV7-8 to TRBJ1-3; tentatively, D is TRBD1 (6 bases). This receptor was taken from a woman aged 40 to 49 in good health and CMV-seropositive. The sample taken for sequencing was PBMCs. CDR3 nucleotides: TGTGCCAGCAGCTTACAGGGGCTGGCAAACACCATATATTTT. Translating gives CASSLQGLANTIYF.